This TCR beta chain was recovered during a study of control samples from healthy donors and cancer patients. V lost 3 bases, J lost 2 bases, and 19 bases lay in between. The V gene's germline CDR1 is SGHVS and CDR2 FQNEAQ. The CDR3 contains 17 residues. Sequencing was performed with immunoSEQ multiplex PCR; in TCRdb, only in-frame clones are kept and a portion is missing. The top ten hold roughly 1.3% of the sample, which has fewer than 200,000 clones, approximately 92% seen once. This rearrangement joins TRBV7-8 to TRBJ1-1; D is undetermined. This TCR came from a man younger than 45 in good health. The sample consisted of blood. CDR3 DNA: TGTGCCAGCAGCTTGGGCGTATGGGTTTCCCTAAACACTGAAGCTTTCTTT. Residues: CASSLGVWVSLNTEAFF.